This T cell receptor (beta chain) derives from a study of blood T cell repertoires in COVID-19. Study-level information: The United States, Italy and Spain provided the acute and convalescent COVID-19 samples. PBMCs, B-cell-depleted T cells, or T cells were the source of the cDNA or gDNA that made up the material.

As originally analysed: Reference gene primer amplification in the assay estimated nucleated cell counts. The protocol was immunoSEQ multiplex PCR, while the TCRdb copy is restricted to in-frame clones and leaves out a portion. D and trimming were read from the DNA, whereas the V and J calls and clone size are those reported in that table. The data show some 200,000 clones, roughly 76% seen once. Germline assignment: CDR1 SGHNT and CDR2 YYREEE (reference sequence). The CDR3 runs to 13 residues. V dropped 4 bases and J dropped 4; count of bases not matched to a gene: 3. This clone appeared a few times.

The chain uses TRBV5-4 and TRBJ1-1, with TRBD1 identical over 8 bases. Sequencing was done on a sample of peripheral blood. This receptor was obtained from a woman between 45 and 65 years old with active or convalescent COVID-19. CDR3 region: CASSLDRGTEAFF. Written as DNA, the CDR3 is TGTGCCAGCAGCCTAGACAGGGGCACTGAAGCTTTCTTT.